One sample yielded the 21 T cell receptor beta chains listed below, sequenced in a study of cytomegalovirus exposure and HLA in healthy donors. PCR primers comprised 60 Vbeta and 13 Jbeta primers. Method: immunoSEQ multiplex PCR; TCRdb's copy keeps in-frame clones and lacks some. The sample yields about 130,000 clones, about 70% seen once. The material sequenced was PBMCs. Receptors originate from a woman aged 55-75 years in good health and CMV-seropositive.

CDR3 nucleotides: TGTGCCAGCAGTGGCACTAGCGGGGGAACCCAGTACTTC. Amino acids: CASSGTSGGTQYF. This chain connects TRBV6-5 to TRBJ2-5; 11 bases agree with TRBD2. Looked up from germline, CDR1 is MNHEY and CDR2 is SVGAGI. The CDR3 extends over 13 amino acids. Trimming removed 5 bases from V and 8 bases from J; junction bases left unmatched: 4.

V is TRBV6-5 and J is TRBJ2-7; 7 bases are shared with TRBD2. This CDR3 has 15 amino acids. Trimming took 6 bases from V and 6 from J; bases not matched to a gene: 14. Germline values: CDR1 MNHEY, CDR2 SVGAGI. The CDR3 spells CASRGDGGTLREQYF. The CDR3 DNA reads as TGTGCCAGCAGAGGAGACGGGGGGACCCTTCGCGAGCAGTACTTC.

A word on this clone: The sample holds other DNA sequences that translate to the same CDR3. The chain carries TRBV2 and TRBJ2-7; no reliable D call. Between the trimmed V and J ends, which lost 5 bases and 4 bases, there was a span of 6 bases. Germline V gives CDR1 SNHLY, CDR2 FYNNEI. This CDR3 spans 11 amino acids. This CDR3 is CASSLSYEQYF. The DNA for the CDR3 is TGTGCCAGCAGTCTCAGTTACGAGCAGTACTTC.

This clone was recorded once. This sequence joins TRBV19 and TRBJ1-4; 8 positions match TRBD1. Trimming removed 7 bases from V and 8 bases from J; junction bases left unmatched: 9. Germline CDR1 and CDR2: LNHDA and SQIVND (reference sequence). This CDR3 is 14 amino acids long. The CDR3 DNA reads TGTGCCAGTACCACCCCAGGGGGCGAAGAAAAACTGTTTTTT. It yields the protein CASTTPGGEEKLFF.

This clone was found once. The CDR3 reads CASSLSGNTGELFF. The DNA of the CDR3 is TGTGCCAGCAGCTTATCAGGGAACACCGGGGAGCTGTTTTTT. The rearrangement uses TRBV7-3 and TRBJ2-2; no firm D call. This CDR3 comprises 14 residues. Germline CDR1 reads SGHTA; CDR2 reads FQGTGA. V was shortened by 2 bases and J by 1 base, with 5 bases between the two germline ends.

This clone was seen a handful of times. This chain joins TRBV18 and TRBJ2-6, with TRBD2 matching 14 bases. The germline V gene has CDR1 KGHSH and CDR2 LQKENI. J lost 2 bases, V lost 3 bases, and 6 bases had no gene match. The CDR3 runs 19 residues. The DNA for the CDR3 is TGTGCCAGCTCACCCCGGACTAGCGGGGGGAGGACTGGGGCCAACGTCCTGACTTTC. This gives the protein CASSPRTSGGRTGANVLTF.

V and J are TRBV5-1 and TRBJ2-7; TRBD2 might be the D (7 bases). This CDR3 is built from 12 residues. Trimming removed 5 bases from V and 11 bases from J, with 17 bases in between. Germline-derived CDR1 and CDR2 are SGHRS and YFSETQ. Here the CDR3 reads CASSKTRGGEYF. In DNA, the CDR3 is TGCGCCAGCAGTAAAACCAGGGGAGGGGAGTACTTC.

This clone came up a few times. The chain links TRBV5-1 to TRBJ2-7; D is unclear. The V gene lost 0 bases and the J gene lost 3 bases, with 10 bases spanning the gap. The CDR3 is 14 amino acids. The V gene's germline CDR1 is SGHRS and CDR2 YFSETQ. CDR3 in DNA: TGCGCCAGCAGCTTGGGGGCGCCGAGCTACGAGCAGTACTTC. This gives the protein CASSLGAPSYEQYF.

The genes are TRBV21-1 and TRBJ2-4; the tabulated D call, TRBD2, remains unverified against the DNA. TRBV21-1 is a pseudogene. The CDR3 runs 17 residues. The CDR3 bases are TGTGCCAGCAGCAAAGAAGGTAGGAGAGGAGCCAAAAACATTCAGTACTTC. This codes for CASSKEGRRGAKNIQYF.

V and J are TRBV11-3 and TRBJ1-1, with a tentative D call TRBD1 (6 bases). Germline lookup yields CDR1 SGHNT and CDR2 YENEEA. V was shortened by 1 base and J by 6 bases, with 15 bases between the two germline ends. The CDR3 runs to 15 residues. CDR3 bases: TGTGCCAGCAGCTTAGGATTTGAGGGGGGGTCTGAAGCTTTCTTT. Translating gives CASSLGFEGGSEAFF. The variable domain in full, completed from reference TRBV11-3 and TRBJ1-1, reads EAGVVQSPRYKIIEKKQPVAFWCNPISGHNTLYWYLQNLGQGPELLIRYENEEAVDDSQLPKDRFSAERLKGVDSTLKIQPAELGDSAVYLCASSLGFEGGSEAFFGQGTRLTVV.

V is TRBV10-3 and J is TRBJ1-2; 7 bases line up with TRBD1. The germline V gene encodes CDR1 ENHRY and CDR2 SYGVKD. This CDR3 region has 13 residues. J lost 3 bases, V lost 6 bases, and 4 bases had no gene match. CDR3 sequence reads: CAISHGTDYGYTF. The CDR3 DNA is TGTGCCATCAGCCACGGGACAGACTATGGCTACACCTTC.

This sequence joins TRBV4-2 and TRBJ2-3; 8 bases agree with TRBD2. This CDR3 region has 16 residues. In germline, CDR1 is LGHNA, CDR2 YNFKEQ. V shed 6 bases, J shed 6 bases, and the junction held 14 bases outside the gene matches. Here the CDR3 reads CASSPSASGPPDTQYF. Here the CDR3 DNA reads TGTGCCAGCAGTCCAAGCGCTAGCGGGCCCCCGGATACGCAGTATTTT.

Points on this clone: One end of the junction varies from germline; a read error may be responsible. The CDR3 DNA reads TGTGCCAGCAGCTTAGCTGTAAGCCCGAATACCGGGGAGCTGTTTTTT. Protein product: CASSLAVSPNTGELFF. This sequence joins TRBV7-9 and TRBJ2-2; unclear D gene. The CDR3 is made up of 16 amino acids. Germline CDR1 and CDR2: SEHNR and FQNEAQ (reference sequence).

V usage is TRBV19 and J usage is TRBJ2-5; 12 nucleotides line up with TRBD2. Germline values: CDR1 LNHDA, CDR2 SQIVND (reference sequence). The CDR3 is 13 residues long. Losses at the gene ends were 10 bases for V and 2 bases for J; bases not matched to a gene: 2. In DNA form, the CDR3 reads TGTGCCACCGGGACTAGCGGGCAAGAGACCCAGTACTTC. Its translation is CATGTSGQETQYF.

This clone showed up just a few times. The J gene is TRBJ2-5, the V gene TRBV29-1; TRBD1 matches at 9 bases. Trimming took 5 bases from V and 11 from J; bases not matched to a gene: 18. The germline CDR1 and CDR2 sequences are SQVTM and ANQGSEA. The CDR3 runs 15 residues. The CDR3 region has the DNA TGCAGCGTTCCTGAGGGTCCGACAGGGGGGTCAGAGCAGTACTTC. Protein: CSVPEGPTGGSEQYF.

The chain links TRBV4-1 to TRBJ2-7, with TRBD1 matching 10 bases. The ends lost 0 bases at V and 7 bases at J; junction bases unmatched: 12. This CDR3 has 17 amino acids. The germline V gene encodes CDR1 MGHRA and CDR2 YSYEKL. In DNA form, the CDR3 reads TGCGCCAGCAGCCAAGATTTGGGACAGGGGTATTGGTATGAGCAGTACTTC. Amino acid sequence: CASSQDLGQGYWYEQYF.

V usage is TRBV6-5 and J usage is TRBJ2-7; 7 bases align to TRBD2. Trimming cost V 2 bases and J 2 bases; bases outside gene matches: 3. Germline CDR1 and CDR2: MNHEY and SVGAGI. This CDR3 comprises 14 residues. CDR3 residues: CASSYTSGAYEQYF. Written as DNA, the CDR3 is TGTGCCAGCAGTTACACAAGCGGGGCCTACGAGCAGTACTTC.

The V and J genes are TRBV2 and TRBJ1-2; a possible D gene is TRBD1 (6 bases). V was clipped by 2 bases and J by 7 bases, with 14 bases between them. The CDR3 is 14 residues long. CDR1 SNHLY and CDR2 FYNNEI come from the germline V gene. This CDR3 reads CASSESRGTGGYTF. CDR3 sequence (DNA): TGTGCCAGCAGTGAAAGCAGGGGCACCGGTGGCTACACCTTC.

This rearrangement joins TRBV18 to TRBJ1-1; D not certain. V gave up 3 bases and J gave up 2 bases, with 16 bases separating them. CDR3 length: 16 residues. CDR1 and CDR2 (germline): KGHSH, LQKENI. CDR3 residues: CASSPKDGGLNTEAFF. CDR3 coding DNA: TGTGCCAGCTCACCTAAGGATGGCGGGCTTAACACTGAAGCTTTCTTT.

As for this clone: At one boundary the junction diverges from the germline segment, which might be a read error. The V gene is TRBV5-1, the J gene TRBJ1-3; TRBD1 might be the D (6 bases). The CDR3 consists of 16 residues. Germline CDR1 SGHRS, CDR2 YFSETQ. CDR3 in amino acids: CASSPTGQQTGSTIYF. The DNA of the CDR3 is TGCGCCAGCAGCCCCACCGGACAGCAGACTGGAAGCACCATATATTTT. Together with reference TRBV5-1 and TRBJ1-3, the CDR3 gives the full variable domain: KAGVTQTPRYLIKTRGQQVTLSCSPISGHRSVSWYQQTPGQGLQFLFEYFSETQRNKGNFPGRFSGRQFSNSRSEMNVSTLELGDSALYLCASSPTGQQTGSTIYFGEGSWLTVV.

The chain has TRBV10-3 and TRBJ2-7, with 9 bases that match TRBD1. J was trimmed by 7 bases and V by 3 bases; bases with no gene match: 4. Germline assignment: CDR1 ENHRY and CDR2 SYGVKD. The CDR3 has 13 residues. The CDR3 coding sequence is TGTGCCATCAGTGATCTGACAGGGGGGGAGCAGTACTTC. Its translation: CAISDLTGGEQYF.